This is a list of T cell receptor beta chains from one sample in a study of blood T cells in healthy people across ages. TCRdb passed the 5' RACE reads through MiXCR, listing each CDR3 protein once. The data hold some 550,000 distinct CDR3 sequences, with 47% observed a single time. The sequenced sample was blood. The receptors were gathered from an elderly man in good health. Both conserved end residues are part of each CDR3. The D gene is left open where the match is weak. A row's size may be missing; if present it is once, few, many or a size class.

V gene: TRBV7-9
D gene: TRBD2
clone size: -
J gene: TRBJ2-5
CDR3 protein: CASNLTTSGRGLETQYF
CDR3 DNA: TGTGCCAGCAACTTAACGACTAGCGGGAGAGGTCTAGAGACCCAGTACTTC

V gene: TRBV7-2
D gene: TRBD1
clone size: many
J gene: TRBJ1-2
CDR3 protein: CASSPRTGHGYGYTF
CDR3 DNA: TGTGCCAGCAGCCCTCGGACAGGGCATGGCTATGGCTACACCTTC

V gene: TRBV15
D gene: TRBD1
clone size: few
J gene: TRBJ1-5
CDR3 protein: CATGGQGGQPQHF
CDR3 DNA: TGTGCCACCGGGGGACAGGGCGGTCAGCCCCAGCATTTT

V gene: TRBV12-3/TRBV12-4
D gene: -
clone size: few
J gene: TRBJ2-1
CDR3 protein: CASSLMAPAYNEQFF
CDR3 DNA: TGTGCCAGCAGTTTAATGGCGCCAGCCTACAATGAGCAGTTCTTC

V gene: TRBV29-1
D gene: TRBD1
clone size: -
J gene: TRBJ1-2
CDR3 protein: CSVRLDRVGGYTF
CDR3 DNA: TGCAGCGTTCGGTTGGACAGGGTCGGTGGCTACACCTTC

V gene: TRBV20-1
D gene: TRBD2
clone size: -
J gene: TRBJ2-1
CDR3 protein: CSARAGGNNEQFF
CDR3 DNA: TGCAGTGCGCGAGCGGGAGGGAACAATGAGCAGTTCTTC

V gene: TRBV3-1
D gene: -
clone size: -
J gene: TRBJ2-3
CDR3 protein: CASSQDLNTQYF
CDR3 DNA: TGTGCCAGCAGCCAAGATCTGAATACGCAGTATTTT

V gene: TRBV6-2/TRBV6-3
D gene: TRBD2
clone size: -
J gene: TRBJ2-7
CDR3 protein: CASSPISGRALSYEQYF
CDR3 DNA: TGTGCCAGCAGCCCCATCAGCGGGAGGGCCTTATCCTACGAGCAGTACTTC

V gene: TRBV29-1
D gene: TRBD1
clone size: -
J gene: TRBJ2-5
CDR3 protein: CSGRDSAHWEQYF
CDR3 DNA: TGCAGCGGACGGGACAGCGCCCACTGGGAGCAGTACTTC

V gene: TRBV4-1
D gene: TRBD1
clone size: few
J gene: TRBJ2-3
CDR3 protein: CASSQEGQTDTQYF
CDR3 DNA: TGCGCCAGCAGCCAAGAGGGACAGACAGATACGCAGTATTTT

V gene: TRBV27
D gene: -
clone size: many
J gene: TRBJ2-1
CDR3 protein: CASSPDTSYNEQFF
CDR3 DNA: TGTGCCAGCAGCCCTGACACATCCTACAATGAGCAGTTCTTC

V gene: TRBV15
D gene: TRBD2
clone size: -
J gene: TRBJ2-3
CDR3 protein: CATSPTSGSLDTQYF
CDR3 DNA: TGTGCCACCAGCCCGACTAGCGGGAGCCTGGATACGCAGTATTTT

V gene: TRBV27
D gene: TRBD1
clone size: -
J gene: TRBJ1-6
CDR3 protein: CASRSDRGPNSPLHF
CDR3 DNA: TGTGCCAGCAGATCCGACAGGGGGCCTAATTCACCCCTCCACTTT

V gene: TRBV4-3
D gene: -
clone size: -
J gene: TRBJ2-7
CDR3 protein: CASSQQGGESYEQYF
CDR3 DNA: TGCGCCAGCAGCCAGCAGGGCGGGGAATCCTACGAGCAGTACTTC

V gene: TRBV27
D gene: -
clone size: -
J gene: TRBJ2-6
CDR3 protein: CASSLSGGGANVLTF
CDR3 DNA: TGTGCCAGCAGTTTATCAGGTGGTGGGGCCAACGTCCTGACTTTC

V gene: TRBV2
D gene: -
clone size: -
J gene: TRBJ2-7
CDR3 protein: CASSDDLPDYEQYF
CDR3 DNA: TGTGCCAGCAGTGACGATCTACCCGACTACGAGCAGTACTTC

V gene: TRBV18
D gene: TRBD1
clone size: -
J gene: TRBJ2-7
CDR3 protein: CASSQFNRDSSYEQYF
CDR3 DNA: TGTGCCAGCTCACAATTCAACCGGGACAGCTCCTACGAGCAGTACTTC

V gene: TRBV4-1
D gene: -
clone size: -
J gene: TRBJ2-1
CDR3 protein: CASSQPSSYNEQFF
CDR3 DNA: TGCGCCAGCAGCCAGCCAAGCTCCTACAATGAGCAGTTCTTC

V gene: TRBV15
D gene: TRBD2
clone size: -
J gene: TRBJ2-1
CDR3 protein: CATSRDLSASGGRFF
CDR3 DNA: TGTGCCACCAGCAGAGATCTCTCGGCTAGCGGAGGTCGGTTCTTC

V gene: TRBV6-5
D gene: TRBD1
clone size: -
J gene: TRBJ2-5
CDR3 protein: CASSYPDRGGVETQYF
CDR3 DNA: TGTGCCAGCAGTTACCCGGACAGGGGAGGGGTAGAGACCCAGTACTTC

V gene: TRBV21-1
D gene: -
clone size: few
J gene: TRBJ2-4
CDR3 protein: CASSKGIGRWTKNIQYF
CDR3 DNA: TGTGCCAGCAGCAAAGGTATTGGCAGATGGACCAAAAACATTCAGTACTTC

V gene: TRBV20-1
D gene: TRBD2
clone size: -
J gene: TRBJ2-1
CDR3 protein: CSARRLAGAVSYNEQFF
CDR3 DNA: TGCAGTGCTAGAAGGCTAGCGGGAGCCGTCTCCTACAATGAGCAGTTCTTC

V gene: TRBV6-2/TRBV6-3
D gene: TRBD1
clone size: -
J gene: TRBJ1-5
CDR3 protein: CASSYPGTGGARPQHF
CDR3 DNA: TGTGCCAGCAGTTACCCCGGGACAGGTGGTGCCCGGCCCCAGCATTTT

V gene: TRBV5-5
D gene: -
clone size: -
J gene: TRBJ1-2
CDR3 protein: CASSLNQGPNLYGYTF
CDR3 DNA: TGTGCCAGCAGCTTGAATCAGGGGCCGAATCTCTATGGCTACACCTTC

V gene: TRBV28
D gene: TRBD1
clone size: few
J gene: TRBJ2-3
CDR3 protein: CASKRGHADTQYF
CDR3 DNA: TGTGCCAGCAAGAGGGGGCATGCAGATACGCAGTATTTT

V gene: TRBV15
D gene: TRBD1
clone size: -
J gene: TRBJ2-3
CDR3 protein: CATSRGQGADTQYF
CDR3 DNA: TGTGCCACCAGCAGAGGACAGGGGGCGGATACGCAGTATTTT

V gene: TRBV29-1
D gene: -
clone size: few
J gene: TRBJ1-4
CDR3 protein: CSAGVGEEKLFF
CDR3 DNA: TGCAGCGCTGGGGTTGGGGAGGAGAAACTGTTTTTT

V gene: TRBV10-3
D gene: TRBD2
clone size: -
J gene: TRBJ2-3
CDR3 protein: CAISGGTSGTDTQYF
CDR3 DNA: TGTGCCATCAGTGGGGGGACTAGCGGGACAGATACGCAGTATTTT